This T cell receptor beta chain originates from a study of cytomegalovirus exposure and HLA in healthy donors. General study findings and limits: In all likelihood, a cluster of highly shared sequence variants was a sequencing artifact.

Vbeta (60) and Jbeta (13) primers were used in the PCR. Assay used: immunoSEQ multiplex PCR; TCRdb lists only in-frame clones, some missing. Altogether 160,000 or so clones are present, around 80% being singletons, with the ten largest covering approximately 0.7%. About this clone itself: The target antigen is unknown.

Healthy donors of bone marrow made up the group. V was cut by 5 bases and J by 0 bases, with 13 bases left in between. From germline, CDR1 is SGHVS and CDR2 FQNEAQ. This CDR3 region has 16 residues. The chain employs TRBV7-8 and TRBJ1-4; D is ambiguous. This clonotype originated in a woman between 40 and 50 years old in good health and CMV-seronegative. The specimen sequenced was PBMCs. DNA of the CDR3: TGTGCCAGCAGCGGGCGAACACGTGCAACTAATGAAAAACTGTTTTTT. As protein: CASSGRTRATNEKLFF.